This TCR beta chain derives from a study of ipilimumab plus nivolumab after autologous stem cell transplantation. Turning to the study itself: A median of about 8 nivolumab and 5 ipilimumab doses were given.

CDR3 length: 14 residues. With 11 bases clipped from V and 11 bases from J, the junction kept 17 bases outside the gene matches. Germline V gene data show CDR1 as LNHDA and CDR2 as SQIVND (reference sequence). Patients got 3 mg/kg IV nivolumab weeks 1, 4, 7, 10, then biweekly through week 26. Produced via immunoSEQ multiplex PCR; TCRdb's table is partial and in-frame only. The sample has 10,000 to 15,000 clones, about 80% seen once. This receptor was taken from a male donor with diffuse large B-cell lymphoma. The genes are TRBV19 and TRBJ2-5, with TRBD2 matching over 10 bases. Specimen: PBMCs, collected in a trial of ipilimumab plus nivolumab as post-transplant consolidation. The CDR3 is CASRGASGSGEQYF. The CDR3 nucleotides read TGTGCCTCGAGGGGGGCTAGCGGGAGTGGTGAGCAGTACTTC.